Each of the 5 T cell receptor beta chains below was sequenced from the same sample in a study of vaccination and CD4 T cells after COVID-19 (dated 2022 in TCRdb). The library relied on PCR. Sequencing instrument: Illumina iSeq 100. DNA from cultured CD4+ T cells was subjected to TCR sequencing with the Oncomine TCR Beta short-read assay at the Johns Hopkins FTIC core. TCRdb's own reprocessing of the public reads used fastp at Q25 and MiXCR and kept productive beta chains. Entries are consolidated by CDR3 protein sequence, retaining the most common genes and DNA. The sample table shows 9,000 to 15,000 distinct CDR3 sequences, and around 50% are seen once. Roughly 22% of the sample is taken by the ten largest. Their antigen targets remain unknown. The treatment or condition label of this sample denotes: roughly 11-day PBMC culture with coronavirus spike peptide pools or control peptides (ViraFEST assay).

Sequencing was carried out using CD4+ T cells from blood, cultured in vitro. The receptors shown here come from a human donor who had recovered from COVID-19.

This clonotype was observed a handful of times. The V gene is TRBV6-1, the J gene TRBJ1-4, with D maybe TRBD1 (5 bases). There are 15 residues in the CDR3. Trimming took off 5 bases at V and 8 bases at J, with 18 bases between the two ends. Germline values: CDR1 MNHNS, CDR2 SASEGT. The CDR3 loop is CASSPRAGGYEKLFF. The CDR3 DNA reads TGTGCCAGCAGTCCCAGGGCGGGGGGATACGAAAAACTGTTTTTT.

As for this clonotype: At one end the junction does not follow the germline gene, possibly because of a read error. The genes are TRBV3-1 and TRBJ1-1, with 11 bases lining up with TRBD1. The germline V gene encodes CDR1 LGHDT and CDR2 YNNKEL (reference sequence). The CDR3 contains 15 residues. CDR3 in DNA: TGTGCCAGCAGCCAAGACACAGGACAGGGGGCTGAGGCTTTCTTT. Its protein product is CASSQDTGQGAEAFF. The full variable domain, in which reference TRBV3-1 and TRBJ1-1 provide the parts outside the CDR3, is DTAVSQTPKYLVTQMGNDKSIKCEQNLGHDTMYWYKQDSKKFLKIMFSYNNKELIINETVPNRFSPKSPDKAHLNLHINSLELGDSAVYFCASSQDTGQGAEAFFGQGTRLTVV.

This clonotype showed up just once. This chain links TRBV28 with TRBJ2-1, with D possibly matching TRBD2 (6 bases). Per the germline V gene, CDR1 is MDHEN and CDR2 is SYDVKM. This CDR3 region has 14 residues. V lost 6 bases, J lost 5 bases, and 14 bases lay in between. The DNA for the CDR3 is TGTGCCAGCAGACCCCCGGGAGACCACAATGAGCAGTTCTTC. Residues: CASRPPGDHNEQFF.

J is TRBJ1-3 and V is TRBV7-9, with D perhaps matching TRBD1 (5 bases). Per the germline V gene, CDR1 is SEHNR and CDR2 is FQNEAQ (reference sequence). The V end was cut by 8 bases, the J end by 0 bases, with 8 bases between. This CDR3 contains 13 residues. This CDR3 reads CASRGDSGNTIYF. The CDR3 DNA reads TGTGCCAGCCGGGGGGACTCTGGAAACACCATATATTTT.

A remark on this clonotype: Relative to the germline gene, one junction end is altered; a read error may explain this. The V and J genes are TRBV5-3 and TRBJ2-7, with TRBD1 identical over 7 bases. TRBV5-3 is treated as an ORF (open reading frame) with a function not yet certain. CDR3 length equals 16 residues. The CDR3 region has the DNA TGTGCCAGCAGCTCAATTACAGGGGTAGTCGACTACGAGCAGTACTTC. This gives the protein CASSSITGVVDYEQYF.